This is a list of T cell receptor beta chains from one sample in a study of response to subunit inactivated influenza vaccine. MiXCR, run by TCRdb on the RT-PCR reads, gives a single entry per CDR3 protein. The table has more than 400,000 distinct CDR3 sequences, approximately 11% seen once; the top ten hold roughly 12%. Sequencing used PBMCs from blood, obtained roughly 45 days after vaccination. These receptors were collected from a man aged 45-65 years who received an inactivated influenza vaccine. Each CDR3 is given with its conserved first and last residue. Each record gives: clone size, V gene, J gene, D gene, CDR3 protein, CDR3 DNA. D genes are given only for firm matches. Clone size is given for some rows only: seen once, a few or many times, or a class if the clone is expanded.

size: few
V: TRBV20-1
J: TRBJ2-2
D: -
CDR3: CSARVYNVGTGELFF
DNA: TGCAGTGCTAGAGTCTATAACGTCGGGACCGGGGAGCTGTTTTTT

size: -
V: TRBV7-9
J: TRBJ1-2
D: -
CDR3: CASSLNSERRIYGYTF
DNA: TGTGCCAGCAGCCTCAATTCCGAGAGAAGAATCTATGGCTACACCTTC

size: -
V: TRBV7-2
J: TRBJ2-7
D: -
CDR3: CASSAKGYEQYF
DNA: TGTGCCAGCAGCGCCAAGGGCTACGAGCAGTACTTC

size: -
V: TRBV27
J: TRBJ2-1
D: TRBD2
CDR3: CASSLRGLAGGRSYNEQFF
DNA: TGTGCCAGCTCCCTCCGGGGACTAGCGGGAGGAAGGTCCTACAATGAGCAGTTCTTC

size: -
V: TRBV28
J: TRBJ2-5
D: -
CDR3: CASSFVFMTIANQETQYF
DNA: TGTGCCAGCAGTTTTGTATTTATGACTATTGCCAACCAAGAGACCCAGTACTTC

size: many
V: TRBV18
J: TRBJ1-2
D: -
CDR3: CASSQTENYGYTF
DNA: TGTGCCAGCTCCCAAACTGAGAACTATGGCTACACCTTC

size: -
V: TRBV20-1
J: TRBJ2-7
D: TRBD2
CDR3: CSAIGRANSEQYF
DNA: TGCAGTGCTATCGGGAGGGCCAATTCCGAGCAGTACTTC

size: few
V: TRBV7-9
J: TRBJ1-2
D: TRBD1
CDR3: CASSLVGQRAYYGYTF
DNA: TGTGCCAGCAGCTTAGTGGGACAGAGAGCTTACTATGGCTACACCTTC

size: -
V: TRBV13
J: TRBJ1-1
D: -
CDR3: CASSLRGIAGTEAFF
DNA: TGTGCCAGCAGCTTGCGAGGGATTGCGGGCACTGAAGCTTTCTTT

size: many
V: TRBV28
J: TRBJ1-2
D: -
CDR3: CASSLSGDGYTF
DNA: TGTGCCAGCAGTTTATCCGGGGATGGCTACACCTTC

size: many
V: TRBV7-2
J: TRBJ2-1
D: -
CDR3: CASSRQLNTYNEQFF
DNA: TGTGCCAGCAGCCGACAGTTAAACACCTACAATGAGCAGTTCTTC

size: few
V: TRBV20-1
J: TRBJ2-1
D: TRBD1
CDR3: CSAGGAGQVYNEQFF
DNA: TGCAGTGCTGGCGGGGCGGGACAGGTGTACAATGAGCAGTTCTTC

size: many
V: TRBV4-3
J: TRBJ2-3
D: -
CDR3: CASSQVLGPRLRPDTQYF
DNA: TGCGCCAGCAGCCAAGTCTTGGGGCCGCGTCTCCGGCCAGATACGCAGTATTTT

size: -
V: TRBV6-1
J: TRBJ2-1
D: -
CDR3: CASSEARRVLFNEQFF
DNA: TGTGCCAGCAGTGAAGCGCGCAGGGTTCTCTTCAATGAGCAGTTCTTC

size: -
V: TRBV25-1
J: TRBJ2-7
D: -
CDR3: CASSEGLASSYEQYF
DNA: TGTGCCAGCAGTGAAGGGTTAGCGAGCTCCTACGAGCAGTACTTC

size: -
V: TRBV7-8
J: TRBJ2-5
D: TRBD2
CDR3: CASSLLAGVGFETQYF
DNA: TGTGCCAGCAGCTTATTGGCGGGAGTAGGGTTTGAGACCCAGTACTTC

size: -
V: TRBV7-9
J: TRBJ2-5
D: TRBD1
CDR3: CASSRGQGGTQYF
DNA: TGTGCCAGCAGCAGAGGACAGGGGGGGACCCAGTACTTC

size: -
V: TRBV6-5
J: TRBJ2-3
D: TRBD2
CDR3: CASSYHSGRDGDTQYF
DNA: TGTGCCAGCAGTTACCATAGCGGGAGGGACGGAGATACGCAGTATTTT

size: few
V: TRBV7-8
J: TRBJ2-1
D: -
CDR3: CASSLGGGMYNEQFF
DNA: TGTGCCAGCAGCTTGGGCGGCGGGATGTACAATGAGCAGTTCTTC

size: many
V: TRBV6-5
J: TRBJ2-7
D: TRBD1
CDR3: CASSYPGQGSSYEQYF
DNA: TGTGCCAGCAGTTACCCTGGACAGGGGAGCTCCTACGAGCAGTACTTC

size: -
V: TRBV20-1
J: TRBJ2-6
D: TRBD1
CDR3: CSALGTGLGANVLTF
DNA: TGCAGTGCTCTTGGGACAGGGCTAGGGGCCAACGTCCTGACTTTC

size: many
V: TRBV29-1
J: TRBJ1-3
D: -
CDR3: CSVEDREAGNTIYF
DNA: TGCAGCGTTGAAGACAGGGAAGCTGGAAACACCATATATTTT

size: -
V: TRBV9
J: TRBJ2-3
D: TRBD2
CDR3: CASSGLAGGPRDTQYF
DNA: TGTGCCAGCAGCGGACTAGCGGGAGGGCCGAGAGATACGCAGTATTTT

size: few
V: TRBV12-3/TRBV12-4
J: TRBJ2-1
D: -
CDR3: CASSRGLPVSSSYNEQFF
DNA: TGTGCCAGCAGTCGGGGACTTCCGGTCTCAAGCTCCTACAATGAGCAGTTCTTC

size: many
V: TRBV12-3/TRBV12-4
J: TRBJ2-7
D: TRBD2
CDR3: CASGGPGGDEQYF
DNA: TGTGCCAGTGGGGGCCCGGGGGGGGACGAGCAGTACTTC

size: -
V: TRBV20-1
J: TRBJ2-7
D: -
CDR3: CSARAVQSSYEQYF
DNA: TGCAGTGCTAGAGCCGTACAGAGCTCCTACGAGCAGTACTTC

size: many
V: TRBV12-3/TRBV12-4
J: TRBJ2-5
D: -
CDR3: CASSSLQETQYF
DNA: TGTGCCAGCAGTTCCCTACAAGAGACCCAGTACTTC

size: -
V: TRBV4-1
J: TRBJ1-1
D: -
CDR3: CASSYSGDLNTEAFF
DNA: TGCGCCAGCAGCTATTCAGGGGACTTGAACACTGAAGCTTTCTTT

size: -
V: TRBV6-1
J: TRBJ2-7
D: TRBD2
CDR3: CASRTSGGAYEQYF
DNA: TGTGCCAGCAGGACGAGCGGGGGGGCTTACGAGCAGTACTTC

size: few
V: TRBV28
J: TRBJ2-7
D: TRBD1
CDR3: CASSLPGTGPYEQYF
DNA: TGTGCCAGCAGTCTCCCCGGGACAGGACCCTACGAGCAGTACTTC

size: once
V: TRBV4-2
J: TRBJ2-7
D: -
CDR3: CASSQGSGSSEQYF
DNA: TGTGCCAGCAGCCAAGGGTCTGGGAGCTCCGAGCAGTACTTC

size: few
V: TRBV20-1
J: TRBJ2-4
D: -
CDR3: CSARDLLGGKNIQYF
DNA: TGCAGTGCTAGAGATCTGCTGGGGGGCAAAAACATTCAGTACTTC

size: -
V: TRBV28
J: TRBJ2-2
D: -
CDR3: CASSFVVPGELFF
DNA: TGTGCCAGCAGTTTTGTGGTACCCGGGGAGCTGTTTTTT

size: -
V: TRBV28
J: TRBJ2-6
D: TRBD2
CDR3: CASSSAGGSRSGANVLTF
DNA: TGTGCCAGCAGTAGTGCCGGGGGGTCCCGCTCTGGGGCCAACGTCCTGACTTTC